A few counts support the clone carrying this T cell receptor (beta chain). These data belong to a study of T cells in lung cancer brain metastases. Study-wide background: Most patients, about 90% of the roughly 20, got no therapy between primary and metastasis resection.

Clones were sequenced by immunoSEQ multiplex PCR, and TCRdb holds only the in-frame ones, with some missing. The table records fewer than 5,500 clones, 75% to 90% of them present only once. This receptor was taken from a man in his fifties with non-small cell lung cancer. The sample comprised tumor tissue from the primary lung tumor.

The CDR3 is CSAQGDYGYTF. CDR3 sequence (DNA): TGCAGCGCTCAGGGCGACTATGGCTACACCTTC. The rearrangement joins TRBV29-1 to TRBJ1-2, with a tentative D call TRBD1 (5 bases). The ends were cut back, 7 bases at V and 3 bases at J, with 9 bases in the middle. Germline-derived CDR1 and CDR2 are SQVTM and ANQGSEA. The CDR3 is 11 amino acids.